The sequence of this T cell receptor (beta chain) was determined in a study of cytomegalovirus exposure and HLA in healthy donors. Findings and caveats of the study: Cytomegalovirus status, reportedly, was diagnosed with high specificity and sensitivity by the classifier. Within the 130 or so validation repertoires, first-cohort TCR clusters tended to co-occur, according to a later analysis.

The table came from immunoSEQ multiplex PCR; TCRdb's copy has only in-frame clones and leaves some out. Of 100,000 or so clones in the sample, more than 85% were seen once. This clone appeared once. What it binds is unknown. The specimen was PBMCs. This sequence originates from a woman between 18 and 29 years old in good health and CMV-seropositive.

The CDR3 reads CAIMREGQETQYF. The CDR3 DNA follows: TGTGCCATAATGCGGGAGGGACAAGAGACCCAGTACTTC. The rearrangement uses TRBV10-3 and TRBJ2-5; 9 bases match TRBD2. Germline V gives CDR1 ENHRY, CDR2 SYGVKD. This CDR3 has 13 residues. V lost 9 bases, J lost 2 bases, and 4 bases stayed unmatched.